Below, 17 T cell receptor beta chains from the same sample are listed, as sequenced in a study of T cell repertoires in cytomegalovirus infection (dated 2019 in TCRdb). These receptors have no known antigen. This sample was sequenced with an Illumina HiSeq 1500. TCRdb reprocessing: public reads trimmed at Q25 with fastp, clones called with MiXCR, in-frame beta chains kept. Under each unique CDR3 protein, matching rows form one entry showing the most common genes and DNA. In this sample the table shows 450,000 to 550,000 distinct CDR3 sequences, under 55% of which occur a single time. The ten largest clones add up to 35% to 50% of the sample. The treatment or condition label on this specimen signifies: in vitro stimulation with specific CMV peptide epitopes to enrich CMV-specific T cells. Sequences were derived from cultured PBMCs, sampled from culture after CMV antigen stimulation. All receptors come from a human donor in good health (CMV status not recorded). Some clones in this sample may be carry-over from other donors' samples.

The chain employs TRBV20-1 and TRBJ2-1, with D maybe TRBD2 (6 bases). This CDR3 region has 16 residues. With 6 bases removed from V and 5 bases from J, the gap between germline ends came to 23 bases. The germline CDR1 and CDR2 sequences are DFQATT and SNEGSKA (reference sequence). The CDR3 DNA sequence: TGCAGTGCAATCGATGGGTGGGCAGGGAGGAACAATGAGCAGTTCTTC. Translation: CSAIDGWAGRNNEQFF.

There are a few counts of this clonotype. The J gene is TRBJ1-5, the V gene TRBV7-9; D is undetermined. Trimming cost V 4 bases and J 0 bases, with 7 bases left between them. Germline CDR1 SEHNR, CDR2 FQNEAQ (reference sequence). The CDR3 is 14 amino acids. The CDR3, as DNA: TGTGCCAGCAGCTACGGATCTAGCAATCAGCCCCAGCATTTT. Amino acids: CASSYGSSNQPQHF.

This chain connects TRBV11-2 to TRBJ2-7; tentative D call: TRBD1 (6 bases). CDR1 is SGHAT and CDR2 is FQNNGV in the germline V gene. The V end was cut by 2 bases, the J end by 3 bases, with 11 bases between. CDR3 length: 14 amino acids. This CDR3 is CASSLTGFYYEQYF. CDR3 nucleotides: TGTGCCAGCAGCTTAACAGGGTTTTACTACGAGCAGTACTTC.

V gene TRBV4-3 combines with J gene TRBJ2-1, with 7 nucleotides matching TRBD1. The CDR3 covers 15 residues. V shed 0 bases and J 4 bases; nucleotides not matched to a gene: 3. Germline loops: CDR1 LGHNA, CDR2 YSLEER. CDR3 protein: CASSQDGTEYNEQFF. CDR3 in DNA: TGCGCCAGCAGCCAAGACGGGACAGAATACAATGAGCAGTTCTTC.

CDR3 in amino acids: CASSPGAANEKLFF. The CDR3 DNA follows: TGTGCCAGCAGCCCCGGGGCGGCTAATGAAAAACTGTTTTTT. The chain has TRBV7-6 and TRBJ1-4, with D possibly TRBD1 on 5 matching bases. Trimming took 5 bases from V and 3 from J, leaving 10 bases between them. CDR3 length: 14 residues. CDR1 is SGHVS and CDR2 is FNYEAQ in the germline V gene.

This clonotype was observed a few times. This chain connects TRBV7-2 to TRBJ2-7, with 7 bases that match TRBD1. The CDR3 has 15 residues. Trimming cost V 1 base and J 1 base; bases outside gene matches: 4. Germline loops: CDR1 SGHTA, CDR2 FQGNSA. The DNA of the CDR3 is TGTGCCAGCAGCTTAGGGTGGGACAGATCCTACGAGCAGTACTTC. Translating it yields CASSLGWDRSYEQYF.

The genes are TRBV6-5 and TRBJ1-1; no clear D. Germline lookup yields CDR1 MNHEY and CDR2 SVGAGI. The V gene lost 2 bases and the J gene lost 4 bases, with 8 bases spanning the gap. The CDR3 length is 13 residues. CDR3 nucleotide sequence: TGTGCCAGCAGTTACATGGGGTTCACTGAAGCTTTCTTT. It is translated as CASSYMGFTEAFF.

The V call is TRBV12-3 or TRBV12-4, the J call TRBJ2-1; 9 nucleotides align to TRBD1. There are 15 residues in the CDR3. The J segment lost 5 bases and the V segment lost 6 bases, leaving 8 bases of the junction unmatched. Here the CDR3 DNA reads TGTGCCAGCAGCCTGGACAGGGGAATGGACAATGAGCAGTTCTTC. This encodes CASSLDRGMDNEQFF.

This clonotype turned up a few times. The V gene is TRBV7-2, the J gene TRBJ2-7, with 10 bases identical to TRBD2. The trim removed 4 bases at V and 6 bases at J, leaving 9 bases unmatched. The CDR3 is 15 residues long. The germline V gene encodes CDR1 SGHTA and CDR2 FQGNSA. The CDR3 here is CASSYVALAGAEQYF. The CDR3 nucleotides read TGTGCCAGCAGCTACGTGGCGCTAGCGGGAGCCGAGCAGTACTTC.

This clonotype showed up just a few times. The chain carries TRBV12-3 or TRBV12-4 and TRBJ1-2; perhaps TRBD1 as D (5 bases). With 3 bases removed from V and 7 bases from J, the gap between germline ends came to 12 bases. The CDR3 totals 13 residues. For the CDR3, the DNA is TGTGCCAGCAGTTTGGGTAGGCAGGGTGGCTACACCTTC. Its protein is CASSLGRQGGYTF.

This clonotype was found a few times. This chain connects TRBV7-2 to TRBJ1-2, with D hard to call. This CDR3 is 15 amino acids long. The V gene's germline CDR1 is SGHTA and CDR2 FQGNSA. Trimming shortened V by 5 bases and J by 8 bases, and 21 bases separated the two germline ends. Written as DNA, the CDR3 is TGTGCCAGCAGCAAAGACGGGGTCCCTCAGAGAGGCTACACCTTC. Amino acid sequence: CASSKDGVPQRGYTF.

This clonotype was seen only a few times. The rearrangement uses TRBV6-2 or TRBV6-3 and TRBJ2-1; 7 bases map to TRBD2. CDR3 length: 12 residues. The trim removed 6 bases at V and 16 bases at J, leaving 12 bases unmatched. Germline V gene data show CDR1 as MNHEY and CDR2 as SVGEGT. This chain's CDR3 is CASSYGGEGHFF. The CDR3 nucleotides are TGTGCCAGCAGCTACGGCGGGGAGGGCCATTTCTTC.

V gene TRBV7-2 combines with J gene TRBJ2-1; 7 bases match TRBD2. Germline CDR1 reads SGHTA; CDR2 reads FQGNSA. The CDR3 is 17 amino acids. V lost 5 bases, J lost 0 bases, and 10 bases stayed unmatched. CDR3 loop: CASSTVSSGISYNEQFF. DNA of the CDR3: TGTGCCAGCAGCACGGTATCCAGCGGGATCTCCTACAATGAGCAGTTCTTC.

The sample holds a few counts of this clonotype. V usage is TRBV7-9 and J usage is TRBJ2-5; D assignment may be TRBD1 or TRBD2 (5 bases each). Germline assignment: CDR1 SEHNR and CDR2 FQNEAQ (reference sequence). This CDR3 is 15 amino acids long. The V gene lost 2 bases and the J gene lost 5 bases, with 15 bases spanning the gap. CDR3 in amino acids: CASSLLLSEGETQYF. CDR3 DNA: TGTGCCAGCAGCTTATTGCTCTCCGAGGGGGAGACCCAGTACTTC.

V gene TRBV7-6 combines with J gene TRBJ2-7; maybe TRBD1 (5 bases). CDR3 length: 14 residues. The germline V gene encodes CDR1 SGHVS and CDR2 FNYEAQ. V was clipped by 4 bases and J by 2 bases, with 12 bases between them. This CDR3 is CASSSPRAAYEQYF. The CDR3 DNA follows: TGTGCCAGCAGCTCTCCCAGGGCGGCCTACGAGCAGTACTTC.

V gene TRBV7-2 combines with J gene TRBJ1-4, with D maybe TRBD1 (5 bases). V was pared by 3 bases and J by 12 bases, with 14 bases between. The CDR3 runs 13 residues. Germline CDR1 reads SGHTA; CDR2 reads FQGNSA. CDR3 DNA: TGTGCCAGCAGCTTGGCAGGGAGGCGGGAACTGTTTTTT. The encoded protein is CASSLAGRRELFF.

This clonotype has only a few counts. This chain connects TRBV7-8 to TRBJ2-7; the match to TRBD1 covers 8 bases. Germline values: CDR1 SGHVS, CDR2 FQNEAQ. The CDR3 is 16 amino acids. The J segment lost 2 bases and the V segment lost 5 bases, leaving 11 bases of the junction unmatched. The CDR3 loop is CASSNQGTGETYEQYF. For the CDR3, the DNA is TGTGCCAGCAGCAACCAAGGGACAGGCGAGACCTACGAGCAGTACTTC.